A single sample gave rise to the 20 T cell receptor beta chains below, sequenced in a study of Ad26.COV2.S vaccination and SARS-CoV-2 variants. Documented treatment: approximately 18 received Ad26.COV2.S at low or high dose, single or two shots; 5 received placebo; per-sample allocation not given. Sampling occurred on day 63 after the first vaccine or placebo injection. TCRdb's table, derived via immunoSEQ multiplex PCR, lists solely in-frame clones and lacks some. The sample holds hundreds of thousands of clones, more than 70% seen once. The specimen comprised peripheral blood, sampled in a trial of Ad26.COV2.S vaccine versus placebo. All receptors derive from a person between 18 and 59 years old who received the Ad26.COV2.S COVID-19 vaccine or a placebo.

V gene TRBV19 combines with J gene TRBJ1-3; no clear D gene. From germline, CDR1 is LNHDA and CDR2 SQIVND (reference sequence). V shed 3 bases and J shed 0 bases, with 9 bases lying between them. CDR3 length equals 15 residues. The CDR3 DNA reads TGTGCCAGTAGTATGTGGGCCAGCTCTGGAAACACCATATATTTT. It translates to CASSMWASSGNTIYF.

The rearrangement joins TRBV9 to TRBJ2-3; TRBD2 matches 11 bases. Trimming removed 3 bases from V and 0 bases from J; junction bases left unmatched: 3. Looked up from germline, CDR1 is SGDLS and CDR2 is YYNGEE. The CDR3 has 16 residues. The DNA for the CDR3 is TGTGCCAGCAGCGCGACTAGCGGGGAGAGCACAGATACGCAGTATTTT. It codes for CASSATSGESTDTQYF.

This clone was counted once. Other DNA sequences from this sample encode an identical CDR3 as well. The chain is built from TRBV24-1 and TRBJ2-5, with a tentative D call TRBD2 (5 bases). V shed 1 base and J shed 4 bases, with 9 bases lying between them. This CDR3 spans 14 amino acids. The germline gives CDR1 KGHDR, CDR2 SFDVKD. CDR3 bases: TGTGCCACCAGTGATTTTCGTGGAGGAGAGACCCAGTACTTC. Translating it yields CATSDFRGGETQYF.

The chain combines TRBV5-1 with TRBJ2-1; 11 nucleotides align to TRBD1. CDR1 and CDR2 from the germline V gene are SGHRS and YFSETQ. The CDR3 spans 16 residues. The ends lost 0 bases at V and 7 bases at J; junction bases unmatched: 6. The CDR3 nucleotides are TGCGCCAGCAGCTTGGCCCCGGGGACAGGGGGTAATGAGCAGTTCTTC. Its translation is CASSLAPGTGGNEQFF.

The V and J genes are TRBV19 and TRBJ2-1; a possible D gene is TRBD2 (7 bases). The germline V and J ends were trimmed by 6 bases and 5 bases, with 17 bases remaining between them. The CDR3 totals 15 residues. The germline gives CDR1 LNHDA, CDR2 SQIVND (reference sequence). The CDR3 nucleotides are TGTGCCAGTAGCTGGGGGGCTAGCGGTGACAATGAGCAGTTCTTC. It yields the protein CASSWGASGDNEQFF.

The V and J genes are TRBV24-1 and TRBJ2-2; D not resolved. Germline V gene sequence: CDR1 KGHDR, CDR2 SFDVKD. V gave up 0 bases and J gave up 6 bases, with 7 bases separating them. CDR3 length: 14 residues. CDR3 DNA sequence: TGTGCCACCAGTGATTTGGGCCTCTCCGGGGAGCTGTTTTTT. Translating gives CATSDLGLSGELFF.

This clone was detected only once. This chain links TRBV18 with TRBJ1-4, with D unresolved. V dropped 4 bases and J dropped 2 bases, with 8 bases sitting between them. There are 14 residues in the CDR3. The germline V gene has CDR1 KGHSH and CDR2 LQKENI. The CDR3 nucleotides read TGTGCCAGCTCACAATCTGATACTAATGAAAAACTGTTTTTT. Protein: CASSQSDTNEKLFF.

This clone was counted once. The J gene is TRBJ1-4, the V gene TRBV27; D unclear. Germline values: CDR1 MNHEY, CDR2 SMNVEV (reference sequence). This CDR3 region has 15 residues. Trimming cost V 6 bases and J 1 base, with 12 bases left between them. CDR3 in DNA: TGTGCCAGCAGCTCCCCGGGTGGAACTAATGAAAAACTGTTTTTT. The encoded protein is CASSSPGGTNEKLFF.

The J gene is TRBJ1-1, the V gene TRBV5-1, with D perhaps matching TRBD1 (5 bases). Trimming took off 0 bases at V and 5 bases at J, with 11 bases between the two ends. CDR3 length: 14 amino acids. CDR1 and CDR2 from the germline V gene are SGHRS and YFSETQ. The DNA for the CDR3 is TGCGCCAGCAGCTTGGGGGACGGGAGGACTGAAGCTTTCTTT. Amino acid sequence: CASSLGDGRTEAFF.

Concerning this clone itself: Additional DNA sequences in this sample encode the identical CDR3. The CDR3 coding sequence is TGCGCCAGCAGCTTGGATCACGAGCAGTACTTC. As protein: CASSLDHEQYF. The chain combines TRBV5-1 with TRBJ2-7; D not resolved. Germline CDR1 and CDR2: SGHRS and YFSETQ. CDR3 size: 11 residues. The V and J ends lost 0 bases and 5 bases respectively, with 3 bases between them.

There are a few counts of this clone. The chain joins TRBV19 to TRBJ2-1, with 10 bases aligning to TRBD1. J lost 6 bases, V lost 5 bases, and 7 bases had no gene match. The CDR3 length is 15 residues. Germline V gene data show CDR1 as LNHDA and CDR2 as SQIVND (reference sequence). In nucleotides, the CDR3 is TGTGCCAGTAGTGTAGGGACAGGGGACCCCAATGAGCAGTTCTTC. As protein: CASSVGTGDPNEQFF.

The DNA of the CDR3 is TGTGCCAGCTCAACAGGGTTGGGCACTGAAGCTTTCTTT. The encoded protein is CASSTGLGTEAFF. The genes are TRBV18 and TRBJ1-1, with a tentative D call TRBD1 (6 bases). The CDR3 is made up of 13 amino acids. Germline loops: CDR1 KGHSH, CDR2 LQKENI. V lost 5 bases and J 4 bases, leaving 11 bases between the germline ends.

CDR3 loop: CASSVGQGSSPLHF. In nucleotides, the CDR3 is TGTGCCAGCAGTGTTGGGCAGGGGAGTTCACCCCTCCACTTT. This sequence joins TRBV2 and TRBJ1-6, with D maybe TRBD1 (6 bases). Trimming cost V 4 bases and J 9 bases, with 13 bases left between them. Per germline, CDR1 SNHLY and CDR2 FYNNEI. There are 14 residues in the CDR3.

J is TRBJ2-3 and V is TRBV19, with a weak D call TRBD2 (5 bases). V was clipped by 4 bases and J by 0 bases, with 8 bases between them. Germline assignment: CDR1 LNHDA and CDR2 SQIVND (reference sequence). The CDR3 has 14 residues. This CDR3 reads CASSKTTSTDTQYF. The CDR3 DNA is TGTGCCAGTAGTAAGACTACTAGCACAGATACGCAGTATTTT.

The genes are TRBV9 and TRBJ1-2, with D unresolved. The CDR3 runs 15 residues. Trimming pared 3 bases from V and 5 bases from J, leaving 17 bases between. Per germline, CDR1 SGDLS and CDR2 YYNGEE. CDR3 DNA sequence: TGTGCCAGCAGCGAAGCCGGCAACCGAGGGTATGGCTACACCTTC. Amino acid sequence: CASSEAGNRGYGYTF.

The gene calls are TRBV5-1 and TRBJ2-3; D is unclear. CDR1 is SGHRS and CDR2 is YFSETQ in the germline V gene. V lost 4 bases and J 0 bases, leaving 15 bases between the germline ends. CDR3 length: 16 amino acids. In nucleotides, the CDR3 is TGCGCCAGCAGCCCGGCACAAGCCTCTAGCACAGATACGCAGTATTTT. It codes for CASSPAQASSTDTQYF. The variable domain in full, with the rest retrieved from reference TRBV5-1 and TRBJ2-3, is KAGVTQTPRYLIKTRGQQVTLSCSPISGHRSVSWYQQTPGQGLQFLFEYFSETQRNKGNFPGRFSGRQFSNSRSEMNVSTLELGDSALYLCASSPAQASSTDTQYFGPGTRLTVL.

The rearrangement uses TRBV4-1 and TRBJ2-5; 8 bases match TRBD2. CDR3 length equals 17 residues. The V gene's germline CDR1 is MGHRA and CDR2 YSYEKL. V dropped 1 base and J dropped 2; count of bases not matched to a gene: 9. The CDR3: CASSQGLVGGAQETQYF. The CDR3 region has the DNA TGCGCCAGCAGCCAAGGCTTAGTCGGGGGGGCGCAAGAGACCCAGTACTTC.

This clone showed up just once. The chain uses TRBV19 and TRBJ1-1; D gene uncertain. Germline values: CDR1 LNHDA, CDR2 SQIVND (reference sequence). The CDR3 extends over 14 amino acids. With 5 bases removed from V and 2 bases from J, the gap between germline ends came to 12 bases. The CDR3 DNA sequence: TGTGCCAGTAGTGCAGCGACGGTTAACACTGAAGCTTTCTTT. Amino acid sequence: CASSAATVNTEAFF.

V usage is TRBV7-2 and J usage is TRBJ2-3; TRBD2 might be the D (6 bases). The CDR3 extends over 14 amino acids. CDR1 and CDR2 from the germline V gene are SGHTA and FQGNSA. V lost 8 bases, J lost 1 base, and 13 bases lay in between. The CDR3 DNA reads TGTGCCAGCTCGGGGCGGGGTGGCACAGATACGCAGTATTTT. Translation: CASSGRGGTDTQYF.

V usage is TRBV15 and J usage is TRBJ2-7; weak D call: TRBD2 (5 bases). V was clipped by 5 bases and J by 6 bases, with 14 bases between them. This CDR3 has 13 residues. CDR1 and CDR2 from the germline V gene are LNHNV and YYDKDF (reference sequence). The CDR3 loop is CATSGPEGREQYF. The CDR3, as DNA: TGTGCCACCAGCGGACCCGAGGGCCGCGAGCAGTACTTC.